This T cell receptor beta chain was recorded in a study of early T cells in non-severe SARS-CoV-2 infection. Study-level information: Bulk RNA isolated from unsorted whole blood underwent sequencing; chains were not paired. Study conclusions and caveats: Reliance on VDJdb matching favored anti-spike CD8 responses; private and CD4 specificities were missed.

Trimming at V came to 7 bases and at J to 1 base, leaving 5 bases not matched to a gene. This CDR3 comprises 15 residues. MiXCR, run by TCRdb on the 5' RACE reads, gives a single entry per CDR3 protein. The data hold about 60,000 distinct CDR3 sequences, with over 9.5% observed a single time. A word on this clonotype: Its antigen is undetermined.

The TCR originated in an adult who was a healthcare worker with PCR-confirmed SARS-CoV-2 infection or an uninfected control (not recorded which). V usage is TRBV12-3 or TRBV12-4 and J usage is TRBJ2-1; 9 bases agree with TRBD1. The sequencing sample was made of whole blood. For the CDR3, the DNA is TGTGCCAGCATTTTCGGACAGGGGTCCTACAATGAGCAGTTCTTC. Translated: CASIFGQGSYNEQFF.